A selection of T cell receptor beta chains follows, all from one sample in a study of control samples from healthy donors and cancer patients. Repertoires were generated with immunoSEQ multiplex PCR, while TCRdb's copy carries only in-frame clones and drops some. The sample consists of 100,000 or so clones, around four fifths of them appearing once. Sequencing was carried out using blood. The receptors stem from a woman in her forties or fifties in good health. CDR3s include the opening cysteine and the closing phenylalanine or tryptophan. Fields, in order: J gene, clone size, D gene, V gene, CDR3 DNA, CDR3 protein. D genes are given only for firm matches. Not every row has a clone size; where given, it reads once, few, many or a size class.

TRBJ1-2	NA	NA	TRBV5-1	TGCGCCAGCAGCTTGGAGGGAGGGGACTATGGCTACACCTTC	CASSLEGGDYGYTF
TRBJ2-3	NA	TRBD2	TRBV5-1	TGCGCCCGCAGCTTGGCTGGGCGGGGGGGGTCAGATACGCAGTATTTT	CARSLAGRGGSDTQYF
TRBJ2-5	once	NA	TRBV5-1	TGCGCCAGCAGCTTGGAGCGAGGGGGGATAAACCAAGAGACCCAGTACTTC	CASSLERGGINQETQYF
TRBJ2-3	few	TRBD2	TRBV11-3	TGTGCCAGCAGCCCGGGGAGCGGGAGGGCCTTCGCAGATACGCAGTATTTT	CASSPGSGRAFADTQYF
TRBJ2-3	few	TRBD2	TRBV9	TGTGCCAGCAGCCCCCGGGGGGGAAGCACAGATACGCAGTATTTT	CASSPRGGSTDTQYF
TRBJ2-2	NA	NA	TRBV15	TGTGCCACCAGCAGACCCGGGAGCACCGGGGAGCTGTTTTTT	CATSRPGSTGELFF
TRBJ2-1	NA	NA	TRBV27	TGTGCCAGCAGTCGCAGGGGCCCTCAGAGCAATGAGCAGTTCTTC	CASSRRGPQSNEQFF
TRBJ2-1	NA	NA	TRBV4-2	TGTGCCAGCAGCCAGGGGAAAAGTCCAGAGCAGTTCTTC	CASSQGKSPEQFF
TRBJ1-4	few	NA	TRBV4-3	TGCGCCAGCAGCCCAACATCGGCAACTAATGAAAAACTGTTTTTT	CASSPTSATNEKLFF
TRBJ1-2	NA	NA	TRBV9	TGTGCCAGCAGCGTCGACAGTCCCCAAGGACCTAACTATGGCTACACCTTC	CASSVDSPQGPNYGYTF
TRBJ2-4	NA	TRBD1	TRBV2	TGTGCCAGCAGTGAGGACCGGACAGGGAGGGCCAAAAACATTCAGTACTTC	CASSEDRTGRAKNIQYF
TRBJ2-1	once	NA	TRBV27	TGTGCCAGCAGTTTTGGCAATGAGCAGTTCTTC	CASSFGNEQFF
TRBJ1-6	NA	TRBD1	TRBV19	TGTGCCAGTCAATTTCTGGACAGGCGTAATTCACCCCTCCACTTT	CASQFLDRRNSPLHF
TRBJ2-1	NA	NA	TRBV29-1	TGCAGCGTTGAAGTCCCAGGGACCGAGCAGTTCTTC	CSVEVPGTEQFF
TRBJ2-3	NA	TRBD2	TRBV5-8	TGTGCCAGCAGCTTGGAAGGGACTAGCGGGGGTACGCAGTATTTT	CASSLEGTSGGTQYF
TRBJ1-2	NA	NA	TRBV27	TGTGCCAGCAGTCCGACGTGGGGGGGAGGCTACACCTTC	CASSPTWGGGYTF
TRBJ1-5	few	NA	TRBV27	TGTGCCAGCAGGATAGGGGCGTTGGGCAATCAGCCCCAGCATTTT	CASRIGALGNQPQHF
TRBJ1-3	NA	TRBD1	TRBV15	TGTGCCACCAGCAGGCCGGGACAGGGGTCCGGAAACACCATATATTTT	CATSRPGQGSGNTIYF
TRBJ2-7	NA	NA	TRBV27	TGTGCCAGCAGTCATGGACGAGGAACCGAGCAGTACTTC	CASSHGRGTEQYF
TRBJ2-1	NA	TRBD1	TRBV5-6	TGTGCCAGCAGCCGTCCTACAGGGGGGCATGAGCAGTTCTTC	CASSRPTGGHEQFF
TRBJ2-1	NA	TRBD2	TRBV29-1	TGCAGCGTTGCTGATCTAGCGGGAGGGAATTTGAATGAGCAGTTCTTC	CSVADLAGGNLNEQFF
TRBJ1-2	NA	TRBD1	TRBV11-2	TGTGCCAGCAGCTTACCGGGACAGGGGAATGGCTACACCTTC	CASSLPGQGNGYTF
TRBJ2-1	NA	TRBD2	TRBV24-1	TGTGCCACCAGTGGGGCGGGAGGATACAATGAGCAGTTCTTC	CATSGAGGYNEQFF
TRBJ2-1	NA	NA	TRBV5-1	TGCGCCAGCCCCCCCGGGGTTTATGAGCAGTTCTTC	CASPPGVYEQFF
TRBJ2-2	NA	NA	TRBV11-2	TGTGCCAGCAGCTACCTAAACGTAGGGGGGACCGGGGAGCTGTTTTTT	CASSYLNVGGTGELFF
TRBJ1-6	few	NA	TRBV10-3	TGTGCCATCAGTGAGTCGGGGGCGGCCTATAATTCACCCCTCCACTTT	CAISESGAAYNSPLHF
TRBJ2-5	NA	TRBD1	TRBV27	TGTGCCAGCAGTGTCGGGACAGGGTACCGAGAGACCCAGTACTTC	CASSVGTGYRETQYF
TRBJ2-1	NA	TRBD2	TRBV10-3	TGTGCCACCAAGAGCGGGAGGGTCGATGAGCAGTTCTTC	CATKSGRVDEQFF
TRBJ1-6	NA	NA	TRBV14	TGTGCCAGCAGCCAAGAGGCGGATCCGAGCTCCTATAATTCACCCCTCCACTTT	CASSQEADPSSYNSPLHF
TRBJ2-2	NA	NA	TRBV7-2	TGTGCCAGCAGCCCATCTCGCGGAAACACCGGGGAGCTGTTTTTT	CASSPSRGNTGELFF
TRBJ1-5	NA	NA	TRBV10-3	TGTGCCATCAGTGAGTCCCAGGGCGGCCAGCCCCAGCATTTT	CAISESQGGQPQHF
TRBJ1-1	NA	NA	TRBV7-2	TGTGCCAGCAGCTTCACAGGAGTATCGAACACTGAAGCTTTCTTT	CASSFTGVSNTEAFF
TRBJ2-2	NA	TRBD1	TRBV29-1	TGCAGCGTGGTCCGGGACAGGGACGTCCCCGGGGAGCTGTTTTTT	CSVVRDRDVPGELFF
TRBJ1-3	NA	NA	TRBV5-8	TGTGCCAGCAGCTTGGGACAGCACTCTGGAAACACCATATATTTT	CASSLGQHSGNTIYF
TRBJ1-6	NA	TRBD1	TRBV11-2	TGTGCCAGCAGCTTTAGACCGGGACAGAACTATAATTCACCCCTCCACTTT	CASSFRPGQNYNSPLHF
TRBJ1-5	NA	NA	TRBV6-1	TGTGCCAGCAGTGAGTCTCCAAGGACTCAGCCCCAGCATTTT	CASSESPRTQPQHF
TRBJ2-5	few	NA	TRBV12-2	TGTGCAAGTCGCTTAGGAGGGGAGCGGGGGAGAAGTGGAATGCAAGAGACCCAGTACTTC	CASRLGGERGRSGMQETQYF
TRBJ1-1	NA	NA	TRBV19	TGTGCCAGTACCTTATCGGGGGTCTCGAACACTGAAGCTTTCTTT	CASTLSGVSNTEAFF
TRBJ2-1	NA	TRBD2	TRBV11-2	TGTGCCAGCAGCTTAGACCTAGCGGGGGACAATGAGCAGTTCTTC	CASSLDLAGDNEQFF
TRBJ2-3	NA	NA	TRBV6-1	TGTGCCAGCAGGGAATCCGGGACTTATAATGTTCCAGATACGCAGTATTTT	CASRESGTYNVPDTQYF
TRBJ2-5	NA	NA	TRBV2	TGTGCCAGCAGTGAAGCTTTGGGGGCGGGGTCCCAAGAGACCCAGTACTTC	CASSEALGAGSQETQYF
TRBJ2-7	NA	TRBD2	TRBV5-1	TGCGCCAGCAGTCCGGGCGGGGGGGCCTACGAGCAGTACTTC	CASSPGGGAYEQYF
TRBJ1-5	few	NA	TRBV6-1	TGTGCCAGCAGTGAGGCCGGGTTGGACAATCAGCCCCAGCATTTT	CASSEAGLDNQPQHF
TRBJ2-6	once	NA	TRBV5-8	TGTGCCAGCAGCTACGACAGGACTGGGGCCAACGTCCTGACTTTC	CASSYDRTGANVLTF
TRBJ1-1	NA	TRBD1	TRBV6-8	TGTGCCAGCAGCCTTCGACAGGGAGGATGCACTGAAGCTTTCTTT	CASSLRQGGCTEAFF
TRBJ2-3	once	TRBD2	TRBV7-3	TGTGCCAGCAGCTTAAGGGGAGGGCAAACAGATACGCAGTATTTT	CASSLRGGQTDTQYF
TRBJ1-2	once	TRBD1	TRBV6-5	TGTGCCAGCAGATTAGGACAGGGGAAGGGCTACACCTTC	CASRLGQGKGYTF
TRBJ2-7	NA	NA	TRBV3-1/TRBV3-2	TGTGCCAGCAGCACCCGACCGTCATTGCACGAGCAGTACTTC	CASSTRPSLHEQYF